This TCR beta chain is drawn from a study of T-cell memory formation after mild COVID-19. Across the study: Largely donor-specific sequence clusters came from a couple of donors.

V was shortened by 8 bases and J by 5 bases, with 16 bases between the two germline ends. There are 14 residues in the CDR3. Comments on this clonotype: Its antigen is undetermined.

Points from the study as a whole: CD8+ contracting clones occupied EMRA, while CD4+ ones occupied mainly CM and EM. There was a balanced CD4/CD8 profile in clones contracting day 15 to 85, and later expanders leaned CD4+.

TCRdb itself ran the 5' RACE reads through MiXCR, one entry per CDR3 protein. The table includes tens of thousands of distinct CDR3 sequences, nearly 25% detected once. The chain recombines TRBV12-3 or TRBV12-4 with TRBJ1-5; D is unresolved. The clonotype comes from a man between 18 and 35 years old who had mild COVID-19 (a few samples of this study predate the infection). Cell type and time point are not known. The sample comprised PBMCs or a T cell subset sorted from them (not recorded which). The CDR3 here is CASGWGLLYQPQHF. The CDR3 coding sequence is TGTGCCAGCGGATGGGGTTTGTTGTATCAGCCCCAGCATTTT.